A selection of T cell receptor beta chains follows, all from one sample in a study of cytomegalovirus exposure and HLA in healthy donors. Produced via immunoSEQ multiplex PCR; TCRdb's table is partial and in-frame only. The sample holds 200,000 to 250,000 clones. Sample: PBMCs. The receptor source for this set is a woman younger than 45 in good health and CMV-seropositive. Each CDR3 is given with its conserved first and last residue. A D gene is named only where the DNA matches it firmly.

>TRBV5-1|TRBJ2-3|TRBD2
TGCGCCAGCAGCCGCCGGACTAGCGGGGCTGGAGATACGCAGTATTTT
CASSRRTSGAGDTQYF
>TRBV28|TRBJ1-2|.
TGTGCCAGCAGTACGGGGGGCTACTATGGCTACACCTTC
CASSTGGYYGYTF
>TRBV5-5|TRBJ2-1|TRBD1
TGTGCCAGCAGATATGGGACAGGGAGTGAGCAGTTCTTC
CASRYGTGSEQFF
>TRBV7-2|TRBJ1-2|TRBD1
TGTGCCAGCAGCGTTACGACAGGGACCTATGGCTACACCTTC
CASSVTTGTYGYTF
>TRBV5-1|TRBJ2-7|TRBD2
TGCGCCAGCAGCCCCCGGGGGGAGACTACCCCCTACGAGCAGTACTTC
CASSPRGETTPYEQYF
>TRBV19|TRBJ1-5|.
TGTGCCAGTAGTTCTCTCCAGCAGCCCCAGCATTTT
CASSSLQQPQHF
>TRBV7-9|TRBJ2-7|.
TGTGCCAGCAGCCAAACGGGACAAGACTCCTACGAGCAGTACTTC
CASSQTGQDSYEQYF
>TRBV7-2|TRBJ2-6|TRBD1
TGTGCCAGCAGCAAGACAGGGACCTCTGGGGCCAACGTCCTGACTTTC
CASSKTGTSGANVLTF
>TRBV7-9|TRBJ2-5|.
TGTGCCAGCAGCCGGACAGACCAAGAGACCCAGTACTTC
CASSRTDQETQYF
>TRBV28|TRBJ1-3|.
TGTGCCAGCAGTTTATTAGGAGGGATCTCTGGAAACACCATATATTTT
CASSLLGGISGNTIYF
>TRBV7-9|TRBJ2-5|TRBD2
TGTGCCAGCAGCTTAGGTGGACTAGCGGATCCGTGGGCCCAGTACTTC
CASSLGGLADPWAQYF
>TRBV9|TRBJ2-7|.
TGTGCCAGCAGCCCCGAGGTACGGACTGACTTCTACGAGCAGTACTTC
CASSPEVRTDFYEQYF
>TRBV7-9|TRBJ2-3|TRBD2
TGTGCCAGCAGCTTAGCGCGGGGGGAGGCAGATACGCAGTATTTT
CASSLARGEADTQYF
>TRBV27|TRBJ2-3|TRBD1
TGTGCCAGCAGCTCCCTTGGGGACAGAGAAGACACAGATACGCAGTATTTT
CASSSLGDREDTDTQYF
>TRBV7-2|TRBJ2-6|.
TGTGCCAGCAGCTTATCACAGGTCTCTGGGGCCAACGTCCTGACTTTC
CASSLSQVSGANVLTF
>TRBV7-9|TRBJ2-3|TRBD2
TGTGCCAGCAGCTTACTGACTAGCGGGAAAGTTAGCACAGATACGCAGTATTTT
CASSLLTSGKVSTDTQYF
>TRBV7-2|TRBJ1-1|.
TGTGCCAGCAGTCGACGGGGGATGAACACTGAAGCTTTCTTT
CASSRRGMNTEAFF
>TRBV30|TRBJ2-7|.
TGTGCCTGGAGCGGCGGGGACGGCGGCTCCTACGAGCAGTACTTC
CAWSGGDGGSYEQYF
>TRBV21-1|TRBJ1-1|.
TGTGCCAACATCCTAGATGGACAGGGAGCTTTCTTT
CANILDGQGAFF
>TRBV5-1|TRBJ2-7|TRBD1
TGCGCCAGCAGCTCTGACAGGGTCCCTTACGAGCAGTACTTC
CASSSDRVPYEQYF
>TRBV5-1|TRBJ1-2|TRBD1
TGCGCCAGCAGCTTGGAGACAGGGAGGCGCTACACCTTC
CASSLETGRRYTF
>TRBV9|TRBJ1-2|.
TGTGCCAGCAGCGTACGTCTCAACAACGGCTACACCTTC
CASSVRLNNGYTF
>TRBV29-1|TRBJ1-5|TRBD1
TGCAGCGTTGAAGGGACAGGGGATAGCGCCCAGCATTTT
CSVEGTGDSAQHF
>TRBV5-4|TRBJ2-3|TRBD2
TGTGCCAGCAGCTTGGATCTAGCGGGACGAAGGGATACGCAGTATTTT
CASSLDLAGRRDTQYF
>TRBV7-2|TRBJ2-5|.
TGTGCCAGCAGCTTTACGGTATGGCGGGGGCCAGGCGGGGGCCAGTACTTC
CASSFTVWRGPGGGQYF
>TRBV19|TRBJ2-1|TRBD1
TGTGCCAGTAGTATCGGGACAGATTACAATGAGCAGTTCTTC
CASSIGTDYNEQFF
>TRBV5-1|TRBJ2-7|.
TGCGCCAGCAGCTTTGAGGTTGGTGAGCAGTACTTC
CASSFEVGEQYF
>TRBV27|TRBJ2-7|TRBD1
TGTGCCAGCAGTATAGGACAGGGGGCCTACGAGCAGTACTTC
CASSIGQGAYEQYF
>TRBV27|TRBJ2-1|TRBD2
TGTGCCAGCAGTTCTCTTCGACTAGCGGGGGTAAACAATGAGCAGTTCTTC
CASSSLRLAGVNNEQFF
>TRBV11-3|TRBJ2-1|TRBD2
TGTGCCAGCAGCTCTTGGACTAGCGGGGCATTCTTC
CASSSWTSGAFF
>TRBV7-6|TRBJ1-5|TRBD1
TGTGCCAGCAGCAAGGACAGGGGGCGCAATCAGCCCCAGCATTTT
CASSKDRGRNQPQHF
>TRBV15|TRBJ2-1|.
TGTGCCACCAGCAGAGATGGGCGGCGGGGTCGACAGTTCTTC
CATSRDGRRGRQFF
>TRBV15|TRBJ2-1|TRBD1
TGTGCCACCAGCACCTTACCGGGACAGGGGGCTTACAATGAGCAGTTCTTC
CATSTLPGQGAYNEQFF
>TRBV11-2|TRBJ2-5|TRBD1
TGTGCCAGCAGCGCCGGACAGGGCCAAGAGACCCAGTACTTC
CASSAGQGQETQYF
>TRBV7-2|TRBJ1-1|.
TGTGCCAGCAGCTTAGCCCAGGAGGTCACTGAAGCTTTCTTT
CASSLAQEVTEAFF
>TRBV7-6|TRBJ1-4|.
TGTGCCAGCAGCCCGACAGTACAACGGGATGAAAAACTGTTTTTT
CASSPTVQRDEKLFF